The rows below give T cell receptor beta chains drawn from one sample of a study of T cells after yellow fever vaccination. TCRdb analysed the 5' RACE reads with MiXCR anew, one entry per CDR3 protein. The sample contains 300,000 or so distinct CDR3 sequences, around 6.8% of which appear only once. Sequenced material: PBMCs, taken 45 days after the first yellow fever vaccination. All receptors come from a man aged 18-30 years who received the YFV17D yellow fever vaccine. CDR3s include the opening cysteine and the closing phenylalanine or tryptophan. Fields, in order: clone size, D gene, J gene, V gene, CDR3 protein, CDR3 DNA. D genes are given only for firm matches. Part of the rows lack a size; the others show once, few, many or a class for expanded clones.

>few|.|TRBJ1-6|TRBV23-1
CASSHGRQGENNSPLHF
TGCGCCAGCAGTCATGGTCGGCAGGGTGAAAATAATTCACCCCTCCACTTT
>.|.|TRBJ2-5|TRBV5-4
CASSLVGDLGVPETQYF
TGTGCCAGCAGCTTGGTGGGGGACCTAGGGGTTCCAGAGACCCAGTACTTC
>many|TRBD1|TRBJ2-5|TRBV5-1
CASSNSGTEGETQYF
TGCGCCAGCAGCAACTCCGGGACAGAGGGCGAGACCCAGTACTTC
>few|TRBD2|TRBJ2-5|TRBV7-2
CASSGIAGVQETQYF
TGTGCCAGCTCAGGGATAGCGGGGGTCCAAGAGACCCAGTACTTC
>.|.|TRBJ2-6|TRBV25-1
CAIGTGANVLTF
TGTGCCATTGGGACTGGGGCCAACGTCCTGACTTTC
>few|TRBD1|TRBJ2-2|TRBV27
CASSLYGTGPGELFF
TGTGCCAGCAGTTTATACGGGACAGGCCCCGGGGAGCTGTTTTTT
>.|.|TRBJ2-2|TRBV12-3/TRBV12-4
CASGGQAANTGELFF
TGTGCCAGCGGCGGGCAGGCCGCGAACACCGGGGAGCTGTTTTTT
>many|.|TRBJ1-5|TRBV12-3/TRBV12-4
CASSFWGGDQPQHF
TGTGCCAGCAGTTTTTGGGGAGGCGATCAGCCCCAGCATTTT
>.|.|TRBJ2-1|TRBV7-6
CASSLEGQQFF
TGTGCCAGCAGCTTAGAAGGACAGCAGTTCTTC
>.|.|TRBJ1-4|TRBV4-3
CASSQGPRTEEEKLFF
TGCGCCAGCAGCCAGGGACCAAGGACAGAGGAGGAAAAACTGTTTTTT
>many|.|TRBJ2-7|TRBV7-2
CASSVWGPVSYEQYF
TGTGCCAGCAGCGTGTGGGGCCCTGTCTCCTACGAGCAGTACTTC
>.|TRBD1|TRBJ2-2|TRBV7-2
CASSLAQGDGELFF
TGTGCCAGCAGCTTAGCCCAGGGGGACGGGGAGCTGTTTTTT
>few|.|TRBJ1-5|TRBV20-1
CSASTGIHQPQHF
TGCAGTGCTTCCACAGGGATTCATCAGCCCCAGCATTTT
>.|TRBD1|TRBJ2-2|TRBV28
CASSSTGLTGELFF
TGTGCCAGCAGTTCGACAGGGCTCACCGGGGAGCTGTTTTTT
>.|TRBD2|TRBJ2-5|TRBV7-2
CASSRERDETQYF
TGTGCCAGCAGCCGTGAGCGGGACGAGACCCAGTACTTC
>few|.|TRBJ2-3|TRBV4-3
CASSQDFGEDTQYF
TGCGCCAGCAGCCAAGATTTCGGGGAAGATACGCAGTATTTT
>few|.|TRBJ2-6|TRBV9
CASSVLAGANVLTF
TGTGCCAGCAGCGTCCTGGCGGGGGCCAACGTCCTGACTTTC
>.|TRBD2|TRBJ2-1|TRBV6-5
CASSLLLGLAGGPENEQFF
TGTGCCAGCAGTTTACTCCTCGGACTAGCGGGGGGGCCAGAGAATGAGCAGTTCTTC
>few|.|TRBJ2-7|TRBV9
CASSALQGEQYF
TGTGCCAGCAGCGCCCTCCAAGGGGAGCAGTACTTC
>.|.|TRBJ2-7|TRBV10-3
CAISRTGQTRITEQYF
TGTGCCATCAGCAGAACCGGACAGACTAGGATCACCGAGCAGTACTTC
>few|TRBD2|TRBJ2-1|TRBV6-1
CASSQLAGGLYNEQFF
TGTGCCAGCAGTCAACTAGCGGGGGGCCTCTACAATGAGCAGTTCTTC
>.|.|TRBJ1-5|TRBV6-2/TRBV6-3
CASSYSDSYSTGGNQPQHF
TGTGCCAGCAGTTACTCCGATTCATACAGTACGGGGGGCAATCAGCCCCAGCATTTT
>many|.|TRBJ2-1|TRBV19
CASTPNPTGNEQFF
TGTGCCAGTACTCCAAATCCCACAGGGAATGAGCAGTTCTTC
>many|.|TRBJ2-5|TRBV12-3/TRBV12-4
CASLAGNVETQYF
TGTGCCAGTCTGGCAGGGAATGTGGAGACCCAGTACTTC
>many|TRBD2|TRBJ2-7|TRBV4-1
CASSPSGGPSYEQYF
TGCGCCAGCAGCCCAAGCGGGGGGCCCTCCTACGAGCAGTACTTC
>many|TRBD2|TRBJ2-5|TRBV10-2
CASGLAGAEETQYF
TGCGCCAGCGGACTAGCGGGGGCGGAAGAGACCCAGTACTTC
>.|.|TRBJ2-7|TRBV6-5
CASSYSGGFEQYF
TGTGCCAGCAGTTACTCTGGAGGGTTCGAGCAGTACTTC
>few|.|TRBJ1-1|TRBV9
CASSPPLKTDTEAFF
TGTGCCAGCAGCCCCCCTTTAAAGACGGACACTGAAGCTTTCTTT
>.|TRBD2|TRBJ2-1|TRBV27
CASSFSDPGGGYNEQFF
TGTGCCAGCAGTTTTTCTGATCCGGGGGGTGGATACAATGAGCAGTTCTTC